A single sample is the source of the 3 T cell receptor beta chains below, sequenced in a study of T cell changes during pregnancy in multiple sclerosis. Measured with immunoSEQ multiplex PCR; TCRdb has only the in-frame clones, and not every one. Counted here are more than 65,000 clones, about nine tenths occurring once; the ten biggest clones make up around 9.5%. The source was peripheral blood, collected after pregnancy. The receptors derive from a female donor in good health, enrolled as a control in a pregnancy study.

V usage is TRBV2 and J usage is TRBJ1-1; no clear D. The CDR3 has 14 amino acids. Germline CDR1 and CDR2: SNHLY and FYNNEI. Trimming cost V 6 bases and J 3 bases, with 14 bases left between them. CDR3 sequence reads: CASSLPGGDTEAFF. The DNA for the CDR3 is TGTGCCAGCAGCCTCCCAGGCGGGGACACTGAAGCTTTCTTT.

Comment on this clone: One end of the junction fails to match germline, which may point to a read error. The chain combines TRBV30 with TRBJ2-2; 14 bases agree with TRBD2. CDR3 size: 16 residues. Germline CDR1 GTSNPN, CDR2 SVGIG (reference sequence). The CDR3 region is CACRRTSGRPHRGAVF. In nucleotides, the CDR3 is TGTGCCTGCCGCCGGACTAGCGGGAGGCCACACCGGGGAGCTGTTTTT. The whole variable domain, remainder taken from reference TRBV30 and TRBJ2-2, is SQTIHQWPATLVQPVGSPLSLECTVEGTSNPNLYWYRQAAGRGLQLLFYSVGIGQISSEVPQNLSASRPQDRQFILSSKKLLLSDSGFYLCACRRTSGRPHRGAVFGEGSRLTVL.

DNA for the CDR3: TGCAGCGTTGAAACAGGAACATACGAGCAGTACTTC. It specifies CSVETGTYEQYF. The chain recombines TRBV29-1 with TRBJ2-7, with D perhaps matching TRBD1 (5 bases). The V gene's germline CDR1 is SQVTM and CDR2 ANQGSEA. This CDR3 is 12 amino acids long. Trimming pared 2 bases from V and 4 bases from J, leaving 9 bases between.